These 30 T cell receptor beta chains originate from one sample sequenced in a study of human T cells and chemical hapten exposure (dated by TCRdb to the early 2020s). In light of the paper, this sample's time point label describes: patch test 2, 6 weeks after DPC sensitization. Taken with the paper, the label for treatment or condition translates to: therapeutic diphenylcyclopropenone sensitization with weekly scalp DPC. Libraries came from RACE. The data were produced on a NextSeq 500. TCRdb reworked the public reads: Q25 trimming with fastp, MiXCR clone assembly, productive beta chains retained. Each entry is one CDR3 protein sequence, shown with its most common DNA and genes. Within this sample are about 55,000 distinct CDR3 sequences, with around 9.4% of them counted one time only. The ten top clones hold approximately 1.8% of the sample. Sequenced here: whole blood, sampled in connection with sensitization to the hapten diphenylcyclopropenone (DPC). These receptors came from a woman aged 45-65 years with alopecia areata. Some clones in this sample may be carry-over from other donors' samples.

The sample holds many counts of this clonotype. V is TRBV4-3 and J is TRBJ2-6; 8 bases map to TRBD1. V gave up 2 bases and J gave up 3 bases; unmatched junction bases: 21. From germline, CDR1 is LGHNA and CDR2 YSLEER. This CDR3 region has 22 residues. The CDR3 DNA is TGCGCCAGCAGCCAACGCACCCACGCGGACAGGGTAAACCTAATTGGGGCCAACGTCCTGACTTTC. Amino acids: CASSQRTHADRVNLIGANVLTF.

J is TRBJ2-3 and V is TRBV20-1; D is possibly TRBD2 (5 bases). The ends were cut back, 3 bases at V and 0 bases at J, with 13 bases in the middle. From germline, CDR1 is DFQATT and CDR2 SNEGSKA (reference sequence). The CDR3 consists of 15 residues. The CDR3 loop reads CSASSWGASTDTQYF. The CDR3 DNA follows: TGCAGTGCTAGTTCGTGGGGAGCTAGCACAGATACGCAGTATTTT.

This clonotype was detected many times. The chain recombines TRBV29-1 with TRBJ1-2, with D unclear. Looked up from germline, CDR1 is SQVTM and CDR2 is ANQGSEA. The V gene lost 0 bases and the J gene lost 6 bases, with 11 bases spanning the gap. The CDR3 is 13 amino acids. The CDR3 here is CSVEDGVKDGYTF. The CDR3 DNA is TGCAGCGTTGAAGATGGGGTAAAGGATGGCTACACCTTC.

This clonotype was observed a few times. The chain employs TRBV2 and TRBJ2-7; D uncertain. CDR3 size: 11 residues. Germline assignment: CDR1 SNHLY and CDR2 FYNNEI. The ends were cut back, 6 bases at V and 4 bases at J, with 7 bases in the middle. CDR3 in DNA: TGTGCCAGCAGACCTGAGTACGAGCAGTACTTC. Its translation: CASRPEYEQYF. The full variable domain, rest sourced from reference TRBV2 and TRBJ2-7, is EPEVTQTPSHQVTQMGQEVILRCVPISNHLYFYWYRQILGQKVEFLVSFYNNEISEKSEIFDDQFSVERPDGSNFTLKIRSTKLEDSAMYFCASRPEYEQYFGPGTRLTVT.

This clonotype was counted many times. The rearrangement uses TRBV4-1 and TRBJ1-1; 7 bases agree with TRBD1. Germline V lookup: CDR1 MGHRA, CDR2 YSYEKL. This CDR3 is 15 amino acids long. J was trimmed by 1 base and V by 6 bases; bases with no gene match: 8. The CDR3 here is CASSSTGPRNTEAFF. CDR3 DNA sequence: TGCGCCAGCAGTTCGACAGGGCCAAGGAACACTGAAGCTTTCTTT.

The rearrangement links TRBV20-1 to TRBJ2-1; the D call may be TRBD1 or TRBD2 (5 bases each). The CDR3 loop spans 15 amino acids. Looked up from germline, CDR1 is DFQATT and CDR2 is SNEGSKA (reference sequence). Trimming stripped 6 bases from V and 7 bases from J, with 22 bases between. CDR3 DNA: TGCAGTGCCCCTCCCCCAGGGAGCCCTAGGAATGAGCAGTTCTTC. This translates into CSAPPPGSPRNEQFF.

This clonotype is a singleton in its sample. The rearrangement joins TRBV28 to TRBJ1-3; 7 positions agree with TRBD1. Germline CDR1 is MDHEN and CDR2 is SYDVKM. J was trimmed by 4 bases and V by 6 bases; bases with no gene match: 0. There are 12 residues in the CDR3. The CDR3 reads CASRTGGNTIYF. Here the CDR3 DNA reads TGTGCCAGCAGGACAGGGGGAAACACCATATATTTT.

This clonotype occurred many times. The chain uses TRBV10-2 and TRBJ2-5; 9 nucleotides line up with TRBD2. This CDR3 has 17 residues. Germline CDR1 WSHSY, CDR2 SAAADI. With V trimmed by 2 bases and J by 4 bases, 11 bases remained unmatched. The CDR3 region is CASSEVSLAGNRETQYF. CDR3 bases: TGCGCCAGCAGTGAGGTCTCTCTAGCGGGGAATCGAGAGACCCAGTACTTC.

This chain uses TRBV7-2 with TRBJ2-1; D is uncertain. The V end was cut by 3 bases, the J end by 3 bases, with 9 bases between. The CDR3 contains 14 residues. Germline CDR1 reads SGHTA; CDR2 reads FQGNSA. The CDR3 bases are TGTGCCAGCAGCTTCCCGGCCCTCTACAATGAGCAGTTCTTC. Encoded protein: CASSFPALYNEQFF.

Ten or more counts support this clonotype. This chain links TRBV3-1 with TRBJ1-5; unclear D gene. The CDR3 covers 15 residues. With 0 bases removed from V and 1 base from J, the gap between germline ends came to 7 bases. Germline V gives CDR1 LGHDT, CDR2 YNNKEL (reference sequence). CDR3 residues: CASSQDTVSNQPQHF. The CDR3 DNA is TGTGCCAGCAGCCAAGATACAGTGAGCAATCAGCCCCAGCATTTT.

V usage is TRBV7-9 and J usage is TRBJ1-1, with D tentatively TRBD1 (5 bases). The V gene lost 5 bases and the J gene lost 0 bases, with 13 bases spanning the gap. The CDR3 has 15 amino acids. The germline CDR1 and CDR2 sequences are SEHNR and FQNEAQ (reference sequence). CDR3 sequence (DNA): TGTGCCAGCAGCCCCATCGGGGGACTGAACACTGAAGCTTTCTTT. As protein: CASSPIGGLNTEAFF.

The chain employs TRBV6-5 and TRBJ1-4; unclear D gene. CDR3 length equals 14 residues. The ends were cut back, 0 bases at V and 7 bases at J, with 9 bases in the middle. Germline V CDR1 and CDR2: MNHEY, SVGAGI. This CDR3 reads CASSYSGRGEKLFF. The CDR3 region has the DNA TGTGCCAGCAGTTACTCGGGTCGGGGTGAAAAACTGTTTTTT.

This clonotype occurred a few times. V is TRBV4-2 and J is TRBJ1-5; D may be TRBD1 (5 bases). The CDR3 length is 13 residues. Germline V CDR1 and CDR2: LGHNA, YNFKEQ. Trimming cost V 0 bases and J 11 bases, with 11 bases left between them. CDR3 sequence reads: CASSQEGQKAQHF. The CDR3, as DNA: TGTGCCAGCAGCCAAGAGGGGCAAAAGGCCCAGCATTTT.

This clonotype has a handful of counts. The chain links TRBV11-2 to TRBJ2-3; D is unresolved. This CDR3 is 13 amino acids long. Germline assignment: CDR1 SGHAT and CDR2 FQNNGV. V shed 2 bases and J shed 6 bases, with 9 bases lying between them. The CDR3 loop reads CASSLILRDTQYF. The DNA of the CDR3 is TGTGCCAGCAGCTTAATACTTCGGGATACGCAGTATTTT.

This clonotype was recorded at least ten times. The genes are TRBV10-2 and TRBJ2-6, with 7 bases lining up with TRBD1. Germline V gives CDR1 WSHSY, CDR2 SAAADI. V trimming: 4 bases; J trimming: 0 bases; junction bases outside the gene matches: 6. CDR3 size: 17 residues. As DNA, the CDR3 is TGCGCCAGCAGTGGGAGACAGGGAAGCTCTGGGGCCAACGTCCTGACTTTC. Its protein is CASSGRQGSSGANVLTF.

V gene TRBV7-2 combines with J gene TRBJ2-5; a possible D gene is TRBD1 (5 bases). This CDR3 comprises 14 residues. Trimming left V 1 base short and J 6 bases short, with 12 bases between. Germline V gives CDR1 SGHTA, CDR2 FQGNSA. As DNA, the CDR3 is TGTGCCAGCAGCTTAGAGACAGTAGGAAAGACCCAGTACTTC. It encodes CASSLETVGKTQYF.

This rearrangement joins TRBV5-1 to TRBJ1-1; no clear D gene. Per germline, CDR1 SGHRS and CDR2 YFSETQ. This CDR3 is 13 amino acids long. V dropped 1 base and J dropped 4 bases, with 8 bases sitting between them. The CDR3 DNA reads as TGCGCCAGCAGCTTGCTGGGCGGCACTGAAGCTTTCTTT. It yields the protein CASSLLGGTEAFF.

This clonotype was seen repeatedly, ten times or more. The chain combines TRBV6-1 with TRBJ1-6, with TRBD1 matching 8 bases. With 10 bases clipped from V and 7 bases from J, the junction kept 6 bases outside the gene matches. Germline loops: CDR1 MNHNS, CDR2 SASEGT. There are 13 residues in the CDR3. The CDR3 is CANRQGQNSPLHF. The CDR3 bases are TGTGCCAACCGACAGGGGCAGAATTCACCCCTCCACTTT.

This clonotype was recorded at least ten times. The V and J genes are TRBV28 and TRBJ1-1, with D unresolved. V gave up 8 bases and J gave up 3 bases, with 10 bases separating them. The CDR3 spans 12 residues. Germline V gene data show CDR1 as MDHEN and CDR2 as SYDVKM. Written as DNA, the CDR3 is TGTGCCAGCTTCGCTACAGACACTGAAGCTTTCTTT. Protein sequence: CASFATDTEAFF.

Notes on this clonotype: One end of the junction fails to match germline, which may point to a read error. V usage is TRBV4-3 and J usage is TRBJ1-1; D is uncertain. This CDR3 spans 15 amino acids. Germline V gene sequence: CDR1 LGHNA, CDR2 YSLEER. DNA of the CDR3: TGCGCCAGCAGCCAAGCCGAAGAAATGAACACTGAAGCTATCTTT. Amino acids: CASSQAEEMNTEAIF.

This clonotype was recorded many times. The rearrangement uses TRBV29-1 and TRBJ1-1; 7 bases are a match to TRBD1. This CDR3 is built from 11 residues. From germline, CDR1 is SQVTM and CDR2 ANQGSEA. The CDR3 nucleotides read TGCGGAGGGGGCGGGGACACTGAAGCTTTCTTT. It encodes CGGGGDTEAFF.

The rearrangement links TRBV20-1 to TRBJ2-5; 8 bases are a match to TRBD2. With V trimmed by 0 bases and J by 5 bases, 8 bases remained unmatched. CDR1 and CDR2 from the germline V gene are DFQATT and SNEGSKA (reference sequence). The CDR3 sequence is 15 residues long. The CDR3 is CSARDTAGVDETQYF. The CDR3, as DNA: TGCAGTGCTAGAGATACAGCGGGAGTGGACGAGACCCAGTACTTC.

There are a few counts of this clonotype. This chain links TRBV18 with TRBJ1-5, with TRBD1 identical over 12 bases. The CDR3 covers 18 residues. Per the germline V gene, CDR1 is KGHSH and CDR2 is LQKENI. V shed 5 bases and J 3 bases; nucleotides not matched to a gene: 11. CDR3: CASSLYAGTGGFNQPQHF. CDR3 sequence (DNA): TGTGCCAGCTCATTATATGCCGGGACAGGGGGCTTCAATCAGCCCCAGCATTTT.

Only a few counts were recorded for this clonotype. The chain couples TRBV18 to TRBJ1-6; D is ambiguous. CDR1 and CDR2 from the germline V gene are KGHSH and LQKENI. The CDR3 is 20 residues long. V was cut by 0 bases and J by 7 bases, with 25 bases left in between. The CDR3 region has the DNA TGTGCCAGCTCACCACCGAATTTTCTCGGAACAGTACGTTCCAATTCACCCCTCCACTTT. Residues: CASSPPNFLGTVRSNSPLHF.

This clonotype has a handful of counts. The chain combines TRBV12-3 or TRBV12-4 with TRBJ1-2; D might be TRBD1 (5 bases). The ends were cut back, 2 bases at V and 8 bases at J, with 18 bases in the middle. The CDR3 runs 15 residues. CDR3: CASSLYPDSRIGYTF. The CDR3 DNA reads TGTGCCAGCAGTTTATACCCCGACAGCCGGATAGGCTACACCTTC.

The chain carries TRBV6-5 and TRBJ2-7; D may match TRBD1 or TRBD2 (5 bases each). The germline V gene has CDR1 MNHEY and CDR2 SVGAGI. Trimming pared 6 bases from V and 6 bases from J, leaving 12 bases between. The CDR3 is 12 amino acids. The CDR3 DNA follows: TGTGCCAGCAGATTGGGGACCTCCGAGCAGTACTTC. It codes for CASRLGTSEQYF.

The table lists this clonotype with many counts. The chain has TRBV20-1 and TRBJ2-3; 7 nucleotides match TRBD2. CDR1 is DFQATT, CDR2 SNEGSKA, per germline (reference sequence). The length of the CDR3 is 14 residues. The ends lost 3 bases at V and 6 bases at J; junction bases unmatched: 9. The CDR3 region is CSARVRGSGDTQYF. CDR3 sequence (DNA): TGCAGTGCTAGGGTGCGGGGGTCCGGTGATACGCAGTATTTT.

This clonotype was picked up a small number of times. V usage is TRBV20-1 and J usage is TRBJ1-1; 7 bases match TRBD1. Germline V gene data show CDR1 as DFQATT and CDR2 as SNEGSKA (reference sequence). The CDR3 totals 13 residues. V was clipped by 2 bases and J by 2 bases; unmatched bases: 2. The CDR3 spells CSARRDRNTEAFF. For the CDR3, the DNA is TGCAGTGCTAGAAGGGACAGAAACACTGAAGCTTTCTTT.

This clonotype was seen more than once but under ten times. CDR3 bases: TGTGCCAGCAGCTTCATCGACTCCAGGAATACGCAGTATTTT. Translation: CASSFIDSRNTQYF. The chain joins TRBV7-2 to TRBJ2-3; D not resolved. From germline, CDR1 is SGHTA and CDR2 FQGNSA. V lost 3 bases to trimming and J lost 7 bases, with 14 bases between them. The CDR3 sequence is 14 residues long.

This clonotype was counted only a few times. The chain is built from TRBV28 and TRBJ1-2; 8 bases are a match to TRBD1. Germline values: CDR1 MDHEN, CDR2 SYDVKM. This CDR3 contains 14 residues. V shed 7 bases, J shed 5 bases, and the junction held 9 bases outside the gene matches. DNA of the CDR3: TGTGCCAGCATCGAGGACAGGGCCGGATATGGCTACACCTTC. It specifies CASIEDRAGYGYTF.